A single sample is the source of the 10 T cell receptor beta chains below, sequenced in a study of vaccination and CD4 T cells after COVID-19. Stated treatment: roughly nine-day PBMC culture with coronavirus spike peptide pools or control peptides (ViraFEST assay). The Oncomine TCR Beta short-read assay generated sequence data from the DNA of cultured CD4+ T cells. One entry per CDR3 protein results from TCRdb running MiXCR on the PCR reads. This sample has roughly 17,000 distinct CDR3 sequences, with less than 70% found just once. Their recognized antigens are unknown. Sequencing was carried out using CD4+ T cells from blood, cultured in vitro. These receptors were obtained from a human donor who had recovered from COVID-19.

V usage is TRBV5-1 and J usage is TRBJ1-2, with TRBD1 matching 8 bases. The CDR3 contains 13 residues. The V gene end was trimmed by 0 bases and the J gene end by 8 bases; junction bases not matched to a gene: 3. Germline CDR1 is SGHRS and CDR2 is YFSETQ. In nucleotides, the CDR3 is TGCGCCAGCAGCTTGGAGACAGGGGAAGGCTACACCTTC. As protein: CASSLETGEGYTF. Combining the CDR3 with reference TRBV5-1 and TRBJ1-2 gives the whole variable domain KAGVTQTPRYLIKTRGQQVTLSCSPISGHRSVSWYQQTPGQGLQFLFEYFSETQRNKGNFPGRFSGRQFSNSRSEMNVSTLELGDSALYLCASSLETGEGYTFGSGTRLTVV.

J is TRBJ2-7 and V is TRBV14, with a tentative D call TRBD1 (6 bases). The germline V and J ends were trimmed by 3 bases and 0 bases, with 12 bases remaining between them. Germline V lookup: CDR1 SGHDN, CDR2 FVKESK. CDR3 size: 15 residues. CDR3 sequence reads: CASSQGHGLSYEQYF. CDR3 sequence (DNA): TGTGCCAGCAGCCAGGGACACGGACTCTCCTACGAGCAGTACTTC. Filled out from reference TRBV14 and TRBJ2-7, the complete variable domain reads EAGVTQFPSHSVIEKGQTVTLRCDPISGHDNLYWYRRVMGKEIKFLLHFVKESKQDESGMPNNRFLAERTGGTYSTLKVQPAELEDSGVYFCASSQGHGLSYEQYFGPGTRLTVT.

This clonotype was seen a few times. The gene calls are TRBV6-1 and TRBJ1-5; TRBD1 matches at 10 bases. The trim removed 2 bases at V and 6 bases at J, leaving 16 bases unmatched. CDR1 is MNHNS, CDR2 SASEGT, per germline. This CDR3 has 19 residues. The CDR3 DNA reads TGTGCCAGCAGTGAATACCCTCCCGCGGGACAGGGGCGTGGTCAGCCCCAGCATTTT. It encodes CASSEYPPAGQGRGQPQHF.

The chain combines TRBV5-5 with TRBJ1-2; D remains unclear. Trimming took off 0 bases at V and 8 bases at J, with 11 bases between the two ends. This CDR3 contains 13 residues. Germline V gives CDR1 SGHKS, CDR2 YYEKEE (reference sequence). CDR3 sequence: CASSLVVREGYTF. The CDR3 nucleotides read TGTGCCAGCAGCTTGGTAGTCCGAGAGGGCTACACCTTC.

This chain joins TRBV10-3 and TRBJ2-7, with no clear D. This CDR3 comprises 15 residues. From germline, CDR1 is ENHRY and CDR2 SYGVKD. The V gene lost 6 bases and the J gene lost 0 bases, with 15 bases spanning the gap. The CDR3 reads CAISDPGPVSYEQYF. CDR3 DNA: TGTGCCATCAGCGACCCGGGTCCGGTCTCCTACGAGCAGTACTTC.

The rearrangement links TRBV7-9 to TRBJ1-1; D is possibly TRBD1 (5 bases). The length of the CDR3 is 15 residues. The V end lost 2 bases, the J end lost 1 base, and 11 bases lay between the germline ends. Per germline, CDR1 SEHNR and CDR2 FQNEAQ (reference sequence). CDR3 nucleotide sequence: TGTGCCAGCAGCTTATACCGGGGGAGGAACACTGAAGCTTTCTTT. Protein product: CASSLYRGRNTEAFF.

This chain connects TRBV20-1 to TRBJ2-3; maybe TRBD2 (6 bases). Germline V gene sequence: CDR1 DFQATT, CDR2 SNEGSKA (reference sequence). V lost 5 bases, J lost 2 bases, and 17 bases lay in between. This CDR3 contains 15 residues. The CDR3 DNA sequence: TGCAGTGCTCAAGAAACGGGAGTAGTCACAGATACGCAGTATTTT. Residues: CSAQETGVVTDTQYF.

This clonotype was seen only a few times. The chain couples TRBV7-9 to TRBJ1-2, with D perhaps matching TRBD1 (5 bases). From germline, CDR1 is SEHNR and CDR2 FQNEAQ (reference sequence). The CDR3 runs 14 residues. Trimming stripped 1 base from V and 8 bases from J, with 14 bases between. The CDR3 loop is CASSLDGRDSGYTF. CDR3 DNA: TGTGCCAGCAGCTTAGATGGTAGGGACTCCGGCTACACCTTC.

This clonotype has a handful of counts. The chain couples TRBV15 to TRBJ1-5; D unclear. Trimming shortened V by 3 bases and J by 0 bases, and 9 bases separated the two germline ends. Germline CDR1 and CDR2: LNHNV and YYDKDF (reference sequence). This CDR3 has 15 residues. The CDR3 is CATSSLTLSNQPQHF. CDR3 nucleotides: TGTGCCACCAGCAGTCTCACCCTTAGCAATCAGCCCCAGCATTTT.

The chain carries TRBV20-1 and TRBJ2-7; TRBD1 agrees at 8 bases. This CDR3 region has 14 residues. Germline-derived CDR1 and CDR2 are DFQATT and SNEGSKA (reference sequence). V trimming: 5 bases; J trimming: 5 bases; junction bases outside the gene matches: 11. The CDR3 loop is CSAARQGFLDEQYF. The CDR3 DNA reads as TGCAGTGCTGCGAGACAGGGGTTTCTGGACGAGCAGTACTTC.